This T cell receptor beta chain appears in the sequencing data of a study of blood T cell repertoires in COVID-19. For the study at large: In each case, the material was cDNA or gDNA derived from T cells, B-cell-depleted T cells, or PBMCs.

How the authors handled the data: Using reference gene primer amplification, nucleated cell counts were estimated. The repertoire was sequenced with immunoSEQ multiplex PCR; TCRdb's copy has only in-frame clones and lacks some. The V and J calls and clone size were taken over from that table, and D and trimming were inferred from the DNA. The sample has tens of thousands of clones, 75% to 90% seen once; the top ten hold around 15%. Sequenced material: peripheral blood. The TCR sequence derives from a human donor with acute or convalescent COVID-19. The donor label of this sample is uncertain.

The CDR3 DNA is TGTGCCAGCAGACCGGGACAGGATGGCCGTTTCGAGCAGTACTTC. Its translation is CASRPGQDGRFEQYF. The V call is TRBV6-5, the J call TRBJ2-7; TRBD1 matches at 8 bases. The germline CDR1 and CDR2 sequences are MNHEY and SVGAGI. CDR3 length equals 15 residues. The J segment lost 6 bases and the V segment lost 6 bases, leaving 13 bases of the junction unmatched.